This T cell receptor (beta chain) was sequenced for a study of T cells in Graves' hyperthyroidism and ophthalmopathy (dated by TCRdb to the late 2010s). About the study as a whole: Peripheral blood samples were taken at the time of initial diagnosis, prior to any treatment. Once sampling was done, hyperthyroidism patients were given methimazole at a starting dose of 30 mg daily, whereas ophthalmopathy patients were given high-dose intravenous methylprednisolone. For training and testing, the 110 or so patients in the discovery cohort were randomly divided in a 7:3 ratio. In more than 5 Graves' hyperthyroidism patients, the study also compared T-cell repertoires from thyroid tissue with T-cell repertoires from blood. The paper reports TCR Vbeta CDR3 sequencing of roughly 140 peripheral blood samples: around 45 ophthalmopathy, fewer than 85 hyperthyroidism and roughly 17 progressor patients. To identify TCR V-J signatures that set the groups apart, the researchers used a discovery cohort of about a hundred patients, made up of 40 to 45 with Graves' ophthalmopathy and 57 with stable Graves' hyperthyroidism. Prospective prediction of ophthalmopathy was tested in an independent validation cohort of under 20 hyperthyroidism patients and around 16 patients who later progressed to ophthalmopathy.

The TCR beta CDR3 regions were amplified from RNA transcripts. The first round of RT-PCR for the TCR CDR3 was performed with the HTBI primer set and the Qiagen OneStep RT-PCR kit. The libraries were constructed in a second round of multiplex PCR and then size-selected and purified. Libraries were sequenced paired-end with 100 bp reads on an Illumina HiSeq2000. In the paper's pipeline: SOAPnuke was used to process the raw data, removing reads that contained adapters or uncalled bases, had a mean Phred below 15, or lacked an exact match to the constant primer or identifier. COPE v1.2.5 was used to merge high-quality paired reads, and clonotypes were defined as unique nucleotide sequences. MiTCR v1.1 was used to align the clonotypes against IMGT TRBV, TRBD and TRBJ reference segments. Only V-J combinations with frequency above 0.0001, covering about 99% of repertoires, were analysed. A TCS score was defined as the ratio of F50 (clonal expansion) to E x V (chaos), with BLOSUM62-based TCRdist applied between CDR3 peptides within each V-J. Welch's t-statistics and random forest reduced around 520 V-J features to roughly 13, which were used in a naive Bayes classifier (R e1071). TCRdb reanalyzed the raw reads on its own, using fastp at Q25 for trimming and MiXCR for clone calling, and kept in-frame beta chains. Each CDR3 protein gets just one entry, which takes the most common genes and DNA from the rows behind it. The V and J calls were determined by TCRdb, not by the authors. This sample is represented by fewer than 350,000 distinct CDR3 sequences; roughly 15% of them were singletons. The ten largest clones add up to almost 8% of the sample.

Ten or more counts support this clonotype. Which antigen it targets is not known. The record has no base qualities; no much larger clone is one base away. From the germline V gene, CDR1 is MNHEY and CDR2 is SVGEGT. The CDR3 covers 16 residues, taking in both the cysteine and the phenylalanine. Only the CDR3 DNA stays, 48 bases, in frame from base 1. The V and J ends are trimmed by 2 bases and 2 bases, leaving 16 bases between them. Hyperthyroidism patients were newly diagnosed, with disease duration under 2 months, and aged 18 to 65 years. The study excluded patients with uncontrolled infections, other autoimmune diseases, pregnancy or lactation. Clinical symptoms, serum thyroxine and TRAb, thyroid ultrasound, and orbital computed tomography formed the basis for the diagnoses. Blood from progressor patients was collected at the time of first diagnosis with hyperthyroidism, before any ophthalmopathy symptoms had appeared. PBMCs were isolated from roughly 10 ml of fresh peripheral blood by Ficoll-Paque density gradient centrifugation. Progressor patients were defined as those initially diagnosed with Graves' hyperthyroidism in whom ophthalmopathy developed during follow-up. Trizol reagent was used to extract total RNA, and RNA quality was then checked on an Agilent 2100 Bioanalyzer.

Study-wide findings and limitations: Sample size was not statistically predetermined, and investigators were not blinded to group allocation. In validation, the model predicted progression to ophthalmopathy with 65% to 71% sensitivity and 72% to 75% specificity, a median of about 6 months before onset. Ophthalmopathy was separated from stable hyperthyroidism by a 13 V-J signature model, with around 90% sensitivity and approximately 81% specificity obtained in cross-validation and 80%/75% obtained in testing. Most expanded thyroid clonotypes (frequency above 0.001) were also found in blood, which suggests that blood repertoires may mirror thyroid immune responses.

Recombination joined TRBV6-2 or TRBV6-3 with TRBJ2-7; D gene: possibly TRBD2, on 6 matching bases. The origin of this receptor is a woman aged 30 to 39 with Graves' hyperthyroidism that later progressed to Graves' ophthalmopathy. Material: blood. The CDR3 reads CASSYNPGTAPYEQYF. The DNA sequence is TGTGCCAGCAGTTACAACCCCGGGACTGCACCCTACGAGCAGTACTTC.